The 15 T cell receptor beta chains below were found in one sample sequenced in a study of blood T cell repertoires in COVID-19. The method was immunoSEQ multiplex PCR; TCRdb's version includes in-frame clones alone and lacks a portion of them. Here the sample spans 200,000 to 250,000 clones, approximately 77% being singletons. The sequenced sample was peripheral blood. All receptors come from a woman older than 75 with acute or convalescent COVID-19.

The chain employs TRBV11-1 and TRBJ1-1; 11 bases match TRBD1. The ends lost 5 bases at V and 11 bases at J; junction bases unmatched: 7. CDR3 length equals 13 residues. The germline CDR1 and CDR2 sequences are SGHAT and FQDESV (reference sequence). This chain's CDR3 is CASSPHRDRGAFF. CDR3 nucleotide sequence: TGTGCCAGCAGCCCACACCGGGACAGGGGGGCTTTCTTT.

The V call is TRBV24-1, the J call TRBJ2-3, with D possibly TRBD2 on 6 matching bases. The germline V and J ends were trimmed by 4 bases and 5 bases, with 12 bases remaining between them. From germline, CDR1 is KGHDR and CDR2 SFDVKD. This CDR3 has 14 amino acids. The CDR3 is CATSDQTRGDTQYF. The CDR3 coding sequence is TGTGCCACCAGTGACCAGACTAGAGGAGATACGCAGTATTTT.

The genes are TRBV27 and TRBJ1-1, with 8 bases that match TRBD1. V lost 6 bases, J lost 2 bases, and 11 bases stayed unmatched. Looked up from germline, CDR1 is MNHEY and CDR2 is SMNVEV (reference sequence). The CDR3 runs to 16 residues. CDR3 sequence: CASSPGQGRANTEAFF. DNA for the CDR3: TGTGCCAGCAGCCCAGGACAGGGTCGGGCAAACACTGAAGCTTTCTTT.

V usage is TRBV11-3 and J usage is TRBJ1-2, with TRBD1 matching 8 bases. V shed 5 bases and J 5 bases; nucleotides not matched to a gene: 4. CDR1 and CDR2 (germline): SGHNT, YENEEA. This CDR3 spans 13 amino acids. CDR3 DNA: TGTGCCAGCAGCCAAACAGGGGGGTATGGCTACACCTTC. Its protein is CASSQTGGYGYTF.

This clone has only a few counts. V is TRBV19 and J is TRBJ2-1; 7 bases fit TRBD2. Trimming cost V 3 bases and J 10 bases; bases outside gene matches: 12. This CDR3 is 15 amino acids long. CDR1 and CDR2 (germline): LNHDA, SQIVND (reference sequence). The CDR3 loop is CASSIQRRAGGEQFF. Here the CDR3 DNA reads TGTGCCAGTAGTATTCAAAGAAGGGCCGGGGGGGAGCAGTTCTTC. The variable domain in full, completed from reference TRBV19 and TRBJ2-1, reads DGGITQSPKYLFRKEGQNVTLSCEQNLNHDAMYWYRQDPGQGLRLIYYSQIVNDFQKGDIAEGYSVSREKKESFPLTVTSAQKNPTAFYLCASSIQRRAGGEQFFGPGTRLTVL.

The gene calls are TRBV5-1 and TRBJ1-1; no clear D gene. V was cut by 2 bases and J by 1 base, with 9 bases left in between. The germline V gene has CDR1 SGHRS and CDR2 YFSETQ. CDR3 length: 14 residues. The CDR3 DNA sequence: TGCGCCAGCAGCTTTTCCGGGTCGAACACTGAAGCTTTCTTT. It is translated as CASSFSGSNTEAFF.

This chain uses TRBV7-2 with TRBJ2-7; 9 bases map to TRBD1. V lost 5 bases to trimming and J lost 2 bases; unmatched junction nucleotides: 4. The V gene's germline CDR1 is SGHTA and CDR2 FQGNSA. There are 14 residues in the CDR3. CDR3 coding DNA: TGTGCCAGCAGCACGAGACAGGGGGCCTACGAGCAGTACTTC. This translates into CASSTRQGAYEQYF.

This chain connects TRBV5-1 to TRBJ1-6, with D perhaps TRBD1 (6 bases). Per the germline V gene, CDR1 is SGHRS and CDR2 is YFSETQ. The CDR3 consists of 15 residues. Trimming stripped 5 bases from V and 7 bases from J, with 16 bases between. The CDR3: CASRKTGTRNSPLHF. CDR3 DNA: TGCGCCAGCAGAAAGACCGGGACACGAAATTCACCCCTCCACTTT.

This clone was seen only a few times. The rearrangement links TRBV20-1 to TRBJ1-2, with D perhaps matching TRBD1 (5 bases). CDR3 size: 11 residues. CDR1 is DFQATT and CDR2 is SNEGSKA in the germline V gene (reference sequence). V lost 7 bases and J 3 bases, leaving 9 bases between the germline ends. This chain's CDR3 is CSGDSDYGYTF. The DNA for the CDR3 is TGCAGTGGAGACAGTGACTATGGCTACACCTTC.

The chain has TRBV6-5 and TRBJ2-7, with TRBD1 identical over 12 bases. Germline-derived CDR1 and CDR2 are MNHEY and SVGAGI. This CDR3 spans 15 amino acids. V dropped 4 bases and J dropped 9; count of bases not matched to a gene: 10. The CDR3, as DNA: TGTGCCAGCAGTTCCGACCGGGACAGGGGGCAGGCGCAGTACTTC. Protein: CASSSDRDRGQAQYF.

In nucleotides, the CDR3 is TGTGCCAGCAGCTCCGGGGGTAGAGGAGGCTATGAGCAGTTCTTC. Protein product: CASSSGGRGGYEQFF. This chain joins TRBV5-4 and TRBJ2-1; tentative D call: TRBD2 (6 bases). The V end was cut by 3 bases, the J end by 8 bases, with 18 bases between. The CDR3 extends over 15 amino acids. Germline V gene lookup returns CDR1 SGHNT and CDR2 YYREEE (reference sequence).

The chain combines TRBV5-8 with TRBJ2-6; perhaps TRBD1 as D (6 bases). V lost 1 base, J lost 1 base, and 18 bases lay in between. Germline CDR1 and CDR2: SGHTS and YDEGEE. This CDR3 comprises 19 residues. CDR3 region: CASSLLGRGGFSGANVLTF. As DNA, the CDR3 is TGTGCCAGCAGCTTGTTAGGCAGGGGCGGCTTTTCTGGGGCCAACGTCCTGACTTTC.

This chain uses TRBV2 with TRBJ2-7; TRBD1 matches 8 bases. With V trimmed by 4 bases and J by 3 bases, 5 bases remained unmatched. Per the germline V gene, CDR1 is SNHLY and CDR2 is FYNNEI. CDR3 length: 14 residues. The CDR3 is CASSADRDSYEQYF. CDR3 nucleotides: TGTGCCAGCAGTGCGGACAGGGACAGCTACGAGCAGTACTTC. Full variable domain (remainder filled in from reference TRBV2 and TRBJ2-7): EPEVTQTPSHQVTQMGQEVILRCVPISNHLYFYWYRQILGQKVEFLVSFYNNEISEKSEIFDDQFSVERPDGSNFTLKIRSTKLEDSAMYFCASSADRDSYEQYFGPGTRLTVT.

The V call is TRBV2, the J call TRBJ1-1; TRBD1 matches at 8 bases. The ends lost 8 bases at V and 5 bases at J; junction bases unmatched: 7. This CDR3 comprises 13 residues. CDR1 SNHLY and CDR2 FYNNEI come from the germline V gene. This CDR3 reads CASHADRGTEAFF. The CDR3 DNA is TGTGCCAGCCATGCCGACAGGGGAACTGAAGCTTTCTTT.

The rearrangement joins TRBV10-3 to TRBJ1-2; 7 bases match TRBD1. From germline, CDR1 is ENHRY and CDR2 SYGVKD. With V trimmed by 3 bases and J by 8 bases, 9 bases remained unmatched. This CDR3 has 14 residues. CDR3 sequence: CAISDSRTGSGYTF. The CDR3 DNA follows: TGTGCCATCAGTGATTCTCGGACAGGTAGCGGCTACACCTTC.